A selection of T cell receptor beta chains follows, all from one sample in a study of T cells in Graves' hyperthyroidism and ophthalmopathy. Via MiXCR, TCRdb re-called the multiplex PCR reads, giving one row per CDR3 protein. The sample shows around 370,000 distinct CDR3 sequences, less than 20% of them seen only once. The specimen was blood. These TCRs come from a young man with Graves' ophthalmopathy. Each CDR3 is given with its conserved first and last residue. Fields, in order: D gene, J gene, V gene, clone size, CDR3 protein, CDR3 DNA. The D gene is left open where the match is weak. A row's size may be missing; if present it is once, few, many or a size class.

NA	TRBJ2-5	TRBV9	few	CASSATGTQETQYF	TGTGCCAGCAGCGCCACCGGGACACAAGAGACCCAGTACTTC
NA	TRBJ1-1	TRBV19	NA	CASSIDRRGGTEAFF	TGTGCCAGTAGTATAGATCGAAGGGGAGGCACTGAAGCTTTCTTT
NA	TRBJ1-4	TRBV3-1	many	CASSQEGLSAGGLNEKLFF	TGTGCCAGCAGCCAAGAAGGACTCTCGGCTGGGGGACTTAATGAAAAACTGTTTTTT
NA	TRBJ2-1	TRBV7-9	few	CASSLARDGLLWGQFF	TGTGCCAGCAGCTTAGCGCGGGACGGTCTACTTTGGGGGCAGTTCTTC
NA	TRBJ2-1	TRBV7-3	many	CASSLLSGASYNEQFF	TGTGCCAGCAGCTTGTTGTCCGGGGCTTCCTACAATGAGCAGTTCTTC
NA	TRBJ2-3	TRBV5-1	NA	CASSYGEGTDTQYF	TGCGCCAGCAGCTACGGGGAGGGCACAGATACGCAGTATTTT
NA	TRBJ2-7	TRBV12-3/TRBV12-4	many	CASSLRGYEQYF	TGTGCCAGCAGTTTAAGGGGATACGAGCAGTACTTC
TRBD2	TRBJ2-2	TRBV9	few	CASSARLAGNTGELFF	TGTGCCAGCAGCGCCCGACTAGCGGGGAACACCGGGGAGCTGTTTTTT
NA	TRBJ1-5	TRBV4-3	NA	CASSHPGDSNQPQHF	TGCGCCAGCAGCCACCCAGGGGACAGCAATCAGCCCCAGCATTTT
NA	TRBJ2-3	TRBV5-1	few	CASSFRGETSTDTQYF	TGCGCCAGCAGCTTTCGCGGGGAGACTAGCACAGATACGCAGTATTTT
NA	TRBJ2-7	TRBV15	NA	CATSTAIGVPYEQYF	TGTGCCACCAGCACCGCAATAGGGGTTCCCTACGAGCAGTACTTC
NA	TRBJ1-1	TRBV5-1	many	CASRQANTEAFF	TGCGCCAGTAGACAGGCGAACACTGAAGCTTTCTTT
NA	TRBJ1-6	TRBV4-2	NA	CASSQELAGPNSPLHF	TGTGCCAGCAGCCAAGAATTGGCAGGGCCTAATTCACCCCTCCACTTT
NA	TRBJ1-1	TRBV19	few	CASSIGHPNTEAFF	TGTGCCAGTAGTATCGGACACCCGAACACTGAAGCTTTCTTT
NA	TRBJ2-7	TRBV7-9	NA	CASSPDMSSTTQYF	TGTGCCAGCAGTCCTGACATGTCGTCTACGACGCAGTACTTC
TRBD1	TRBJ1-2	TRBV28	NA	CASRNRDRGFGYTF	TGTGCCAGCAGGAACAGGGACAGGGGGTTTGGCTACACCTTC
NA	TRBJ2-2	TRBV24-1	NA	CATSDFVRKDAGELFF	TGTGCCACCAGTGATTTCGTTCGAAAAGACGCCGGGGAGCTGTTTTTT
TRBD1	TRBJ1-1	TRBV7-9	many	CASSLLPGTGAAEAFF	TGTGCCAGCAGTCTCCTCCCCGGGACAGGGGCAGCTGAAGCTTTCTTT
NA	TRBJ1-1	TRBV29-1	many	CSTKANTNTEAFF	TGCAGCACCAAGGCGAACACAAACACTGAAGCTTTCTTT
NA	TRBJ2-3	TRBV6-1	many	CASSYGSGVTDTQYF	TGTGCCAGCAGTTATGGCTCCGGAGTCACAGATACGCAGTATTTT
TRBD1	TRBJ2-7	TRBV28	few	CASSRPGTGGDEQYF	TGTGCCAGCAGTCGCCCCGGGACAGGGGGCGACGAGCAGTACTTC
NA	TRBJ2-5	TRBV7-9	few	CASRMKAAKETQYF	TGTGCCAGCAGAATGAAAGCGGCCAAAGAGACCCAGTACTTC
TRBD2	TRBJ2-3	TRBV5-1	NA	CASSSDYTSGGARGTDTQYF	TGCGCCAGCAGCTCGGACTATACTAGCGGGGGGGCCCGGGGCACAGATACGCAGTATTTT
TRBD1	TRBJ2-1	TRBV29-1	NA	CSPQTGGNEQFF	TGCAGCCCCCAGACAGGGGGGAATGAGCAGTTCTTC
NA	TRBJ1-1	TRBV7-9	few	CASSLVSLWDSEAFF	TGTGCCAGCAGCTTAGTTTCTTTGTGGGACTCTGAAGCTTTCTTT
NA	TRBJ2-7	TRBV4-1	many	CASSQTSAYEQYF	TGCGCCAGCAGCCAAACTAGTGCCTACGAGCAGTACTTC
TRBD1	TRBJ2-1	TRBV6-6	many	CASSYSRQGGSYNEQFF	TGTGCCAGCAGTTACTCTAGACAGGGTGGATCCTACAATGAGCAGTTCTTC
TRBD2	TRBJ2-3	TRBV28	many	CASTSSGGTDTQYF	TGTGCCAGCACCTCTAGCGGGGGCACAGATACGCAGTATTTT
TRBD1	TRBJ2-3	TRBV20-1	many	CSASRRDRGETDTQYF	TGCAGTGCCAGTCGTAGGGACAGGGGAGAAACAGATACGCAGTATTTT
NA	TRBJ2-7	TRBV4-1	many	CASSQVSVPTYEQYF	TGCGCCAGCAGCCAAGTTTCAGTTCCTACCTACGAGCAGTACTTC
NA	TRBJ2-3	TRBV20-1	many	CSAQERRDGTDTQYF	TGCAGTGCTCAGGAACGGCGGGACGGCACAGATACGCAGTATTTT
TRBD1	TRBJ2-2	TRBV7-3	NA	CASSLRKDRRLANTGELFF	TGTGCCAGCAGCTTAAGGAAGGACAGGAGGCTAGCGAACACCGGGGAGCTGTTTTTT
NA	TRBJ2-3	TRBV12-3/TRBV12-4	NA	CASSKSPGTQYF	TGTGCCAGCAGTAAAAGCCCCGGTACGCAGTATTTT
NA	TRBJ1-2	TRBV7-2	NA	CASTQETAMNYGYTF	TGTGCCAGCACCCAGGAGACTGCTATGAACTATGGCTACACCTTC
NA	TRBJ2-7	TRBV11-2	many	CASSRAEEQYF	TGTGCCAGCTCAAGAGCCGAGGAGCAGTACTTC
NA	TRBJ1-2	TRBV7-3	NA	CATRANYGYTF	TGTGCCACCCGAGCTAACTATGGCTACACCTTC
NA	TRBJ1-2	TRBV10-3	many	CAISEPPPGTGYTF	TGTGCCATCAGTGAACCCCCCCCGGGGACTGGCTACACCTTC
NA	TRBJ2-1	TRBV6-1	few	CASRRLSGGSYNEQFF	TGTGCCAGCAGGAGACTGTCCGGCGGCTCCTACAATGAGCAGTTCTTC
TRBD1	TRBJ2-7	TRBV7-9	NA	CASSSPGTGAEQYF	TGTGCCAGCAGCTCTCCCGGGACAGGGGCCGAGCAGTACTTC
NA	TRBJ1-5	TRBV18	many	CASSPSGAVNQPQHF	TGTGCCAGCTCACCTTCAGGGGCGGTCAATCAGCCCCAGCATTTT
NA	TRBJ1-4	TRBV6-1	few	CASSLANDRANEKLFF	TGTGCCAGCAGCCTAGCGAATGATCGGGCTAATGAAAAACTGTTTTTT
TRBD1	TRBJ2-5	TRBV20-1	many	CSAPQVGTGKETQYF	TGCAGTGCGCCGCAAGTCGGGACAGGGAAAGAGACCCAGTACTTC
NA	TRBJ1-5	TRBV18	NA	CASSTPPPGPQHF	TGTGCCAGCTCAACCCCCCCCCCGGGGCCCCAGCATTTT
TRBD2	TRBJ2-7	TRBV6-2/TRBV6-3	many	CAISREGEQYF	TGTGCCATATCGAGGGAGGGCGAGCAGTACTTC
NA	TRBJ1-2	TRBV16	few	CASSQSGATNYGYTF	TGTGCCAGCAGCCAATCAGGGGCTACTAACTATGGCTACACCTTC
TRBD1	TRBJ2-3	TRBV29-1	few	CSVDSHRGRTPDTQYF	TGCAGCGTTGACAGTCACAGGGGGCGCACCCCAGATACGCAGTATTTT
TRBD1	TRBJ1-1	TRBV7-9	many	CASSPIEGNTGGRTEAFF	TGTGCCAGCAGCCCTATAGAGGGGAACACAGGGGGCAGGACTGAAGCTTTCTTT
NA	TRBJ2-5	TRBV2	many	CASSEGAANWGAETQYF	TGTGCCAGCAGTGAAGGGGCAGCAAATTGGGGGGCAGAGACCCAGTACTTC
NA	TRBJ1-1	TRBV27	few	CASSLRDTNTEAFF	TGTGCCAGCAGTTTACGGGACACGAACACTGAAGCTTTCTTT